A selection of T cell receptor beta chains follows, all from one sample in a study of siplizumab effects on memory and regulatory T cells. Assay used: immunoSEQ multiplex PCR; TCRdb lists only in-frame clones, some missing. In the table there are some 100,000 clones, more than 85% of which are singletons. The sequencing sample was made of CD8+ T cells sorted from blood. These TCRs come from a human donor in good health. CDR3s include the opening cysteine and the closing phenylalanine or tryptophan. Each record gives: CDR3 protein, CDR3 DNA, D gene, clone size, J gene, V gene. A D gene is named only where the DNA matches it firmly. Clone sizes are given selectively: once, few, many, or a class where the clone is expanded.

CDR3: CASSPGQGPYGYTF; DNA: TGTGCCAGCAGCCCCGGACAGGGCCCCTATGGCTACACCTTC; D: TRBD1; size: once; J: TRBJ1-2; V: TRBV6-6
CDR3: CASSPYRLAGGHNEQFF; DNA: TGTGCCAGCTCACCTTATCGCCTAGCGGGAGGGCACAATGAGCAGTTCTTC; D: TRBD2; size: NA; J: TRBJ2-1; V: TRBV18
CDR3: CASSLSWDSGFSEQFF; DNA: TGTGCCAGCAGTTTATCATGGGACTCCGGTTTTAGTGAGCAGTTCTTC; D: NA; size: NA; J: TRBJ2-1; V: TRBV28
CDR3: CASHNGVLDGYTF; DNA: TGTGCCAGTCATAACGGGGTTCTGGACGGCTACACCTTC; D: NA; size: NA; J: TRBJ1-2; V: TRBV19
CDR3: CASSGDSAEQFF; DNA: TGTGCCAGCAGCGGGGACAGCGCTGAGCAGTTCTTC; D: TRBD1; size: once; J: TRBJ2-1; V: TRBV9
CDR3: CASSLWADSSYNEQFF; DNA: TGTGCCAGCAGTTTATGGGCTGACAGCTCCTACAATGAGCAGTTCTTC; D: NA; size: NA; J: TRBJ2-1; V: TRBV27
CDR3: CASSPRLKEVTRTSYNEQFF; DNA: TGTGCCAGCAGCCCGCGGCTGAAGGAGGTTACCCGCACTTCCTACAATGAGCAGTTCTTC; D: NA; size: NA; J: TRBJ2-1; V: TRBV7-8
CDR3: CASILGDQLTDTQYF; DNA: TGCGCCAGCATTCTTGGGGACCAGCTCACAGATACGCAGTATTTT; D: NA; size: NA; J: TRBJ2-3; V: TRBV5-1
CDR3: CAWSVTGTNYGYTF; DNA: TGTGCCTGGAGTGTGACAGGGACTAACTATGGCTACACCTTC; D: TRBD1; size: NA; J: TRBJ1-2; V: TRBV30
CDR3: CASSIQGLDGYTF; DNA: TGTGCCAGTAGTATTCAGGGGCTGGATGGCTACACCTTC; D: NA; size: NA; J: TRBJ1-2; V: TRBV19
CDR3: CASSVGWGQPNTEAFF; DNA: TGTGCCAGCAGTGTTGGCTGGGGGCAACCGAACACTGAAGCTTTCTTT; D: NA; size: NA; J: TRBJ1-1; V: TRBV6-1
CDR3: CAWTPGTSPQEQFF; DNA: TGTGCCTGGACGCCCGGGACTTCTCCCCAGGAGCAGTTCTTC; D: NA; size: NA; J: TRBJ2-1; V: TRBV30
CDR3: CASSRRMGDNQPQHF; DNA: TGTGCCAGTAGTAGAAGGATGGGAGACAATCAGCCCCAGCATTTT; D: NA; size: NA; J: TRBJ1-5; V: TRBV19
CDR3: CASSFGGPGTDTQYF; DNA: TGTGCCAGCAGTTTTGGGGGCCCGGGCACAGATACGCAGTATTTT; D: NA; size: NA; J: TRBJ2-3; V: TRBV6-5
CDR3: CASSQPPGHYEQYF; DNA: TGCGCCAGCAGCCAACCCCCGGGACATTACGAGCAGTACTTC; D: NA; size: NA; J: TRBJ2-7; V: TRBV4-1
CDR3: CASSPTRDEQFF; DNA: TGCGCCAGCAGCCCCACTCGCGATGAGCAGTTCTTC; D: NA; size: NA; J: TRBJ2-1; V: TRBV5-1
CDR3: CASSPTRQGTGEQFF; DNA: TGCGCCAGCAGCCCCACCCGACAGGGGACGGGGGAGCAGTTCTTC; D: TRBD1; size: NA; J: TRBJ2-1; V: TRBV4-1
CDR3: CASSPVAGGTEQYF; DNA: TGCGCCAGCAGCCCGGTAGCGGGGGGAACCGAGCAGTACTTC; D: TRBD2; size: NA; J: TRBJ2-7; V: TRBV5-1
CDR3: CASSLGTDNTGELFF; DNA: TGTGCCAGCAGTTTAGGGACAGATAACACCGGGGAGCTGTTTTTT; D: TRBD1; size: NA; J: TRBJ2-2; V: TRBV27
CDR3: CASSFSTSGNNEQFF; DNA: TGTGCCAGCAGCTTTTCAACTAGCGGGAATAATGAGCAGTTCTTC; D: TRBD2; size: NA; J: TRBJ2-1; V: TRBV7-6
CDR3: CASSVGGGNTQYF; DNA: TGTGCCAGCAGCGTAGGGGGGGGAAATACGCAGTATTTT; D: TRBD2; size: NA; J: TRBJ2-3; V: TRBV9
CDR3: CASSQGTDTYNEQFF; DNA: TGTGCCAGCAGTCAGGGCACTGACACCTACAATGAGCAGTTCTTC; D: NA; size: NA; J: TRBJ2-1; V: TRBV27
CDR3: CASSGPPWGQGRYEQYF; DNA: TGTGCCAGCAGCGGCCCTCCTTGGGGACAGGGTAGATACGAGCAGTACTTC; D: TRBD1; size: NA; J: TRBJ2-7; V: TRBV7-9
CDR3: CASRPSGPNEQYF; DNA: TGTGCCAGCAGGCCGTCGGGGCCCAACGAGCAGTACTTC; D: NA; size: NA; J: TRBJ2-7; V: TRBV7-9
CDR3: CASRVQQVRGDEQFF; DNA: TGTGCCAGTAGAGTCCAACAGGTCCGGGGGGATGAGCAGTTCTTC; D: TRBD2; size: NA; J: TRBJ2-1; V: TRBV2
CDR3: CASSFAVMGRYTGELFF; DNA: TGTGCCAGCAGTTTTGCCGTGATGGGGCGGTACACCGGGGAGCTGTTTTTT; D: NA; size: NA; J: TRBJ2-2; V: TRBV27
CDR3: CAIKEREYNEQFF; DNA: TGTGCCATCAAGGAGCGGGAGTACAATGAGCAGTTCTTC; D: TRBD2; size: NA; J: TRBJ2-1; V: TRBV10-3
CDR3: CASSIQRSSYNEQFF; DNA: TGTGCCAGCAGCATACAGCGAAGCTCCTACAATGAGCAGTTCTTC; D: NA; size: NA; J: TRBJ2-1; V: TRBV7-2
CDR3: CASSQDWTGAGNTIYF; DNA: TGCGCCAGCAGCCAAGATTGGACGGGGGCTGGAAACACCATATATTTT; D: NA; size: NA; J: TRBJ1-3; V: TRBV4-1
CDR3: CATSREGVGQGSSGANVLTF; DNA: TGTGCCACCAGCAGAGAGGGGGTGGGACAGGGCTCGTCTGGGGCCAACGTCCTGACTTTC; D: TRBD1; size: NA; J: TRBJ2-6; V: TRBV15
CDR3: CASSPGDRAHIYEQYF; DNA: TGTGCCAGCAGCCCAGGTGATAGGGCGCACATTTACGAGCAGTACTTC; D: NA; size: NA; J: TRBJ2-7; V: TRBV14
CDR3: CASSPNTGETQYF; DNA: TGCGCCAGCAGCCCAAATACAGGAGAGACCCAGTACTTC; D: NA; size: NA; J: TRBJ2-5; V: TRBV4-3